The text below deals with one T cell receptor (beta chain). As processed by the authors: Estimation of nucleated cell counts relied on the amplification of reference gene primers. TCRdb's table, derived via immunoSEQ multiplex PCR, lists solely in-frame clones and lacks some. From that table come the V and J calls and clone size; the DNA was used to work out D and trimming. The data contain 200,000 to 250,000 clones, approximately 85% of them singletons. This entry is derived from a study of blood T cell repertoires in COVID-19. Turning to the study itself: Samples came from the United States, Italy and Spain, spanning acute and convalescent COVID-19. T cells, B-cell-depleted T cells, or PBMCs provided the cDNA or gDNA that served as material.

V lost 0 bases, J lost 1 base, and 5 bases lay in between. Per germline, CDR1 SGHKS and CDR2 YYEKEE (reference sequence). The CDR3 has 14 amino acids. The sequenced material came from peripheral blood. The sequence derives from a man in his forties or fifties who had recovered from COVID-19. The chain uses TRBV5-5 and TRBJ1-5; D uncertain. The CDR3 nucleotides are TGTGCCAGCAGCTTGGCCGGGAGCAATCAGCCCCAGCATTTT. This sequence encodes CASSLAGSNQPQHF.